This TCR beta chain was profiled in a study of somatic mutations in cytotoxic T cells in rheumatoid arthritis. TCRdb's table, derived via immunoSEQ multiplex PCR, lists solely in-frame clones and lacks some. This table holds about 7,100 clones, around 80% found once. V lost 2 bases to trimming and J lost 1 base, with 8 bases between them. Per the germline V gene, CDR1 is SGHTA and CDR2 is FQGNSA. This CDR3 is 14 amino acids long. This receptor was taken from an adult with rheumatoid arthritis. Sequenced sample: CD8+ T cells sorted from blood. The chain employs TRBV7-2 and TRBJ2-5; maybe TRBD2 (6 bases). The CDR3 coding sequence is TGTGCCAGCAGCTTAATCGGGGGCCAAGAGACCCAGTACTTC. Amino acid sequence: CASSLIGGQETQYF.